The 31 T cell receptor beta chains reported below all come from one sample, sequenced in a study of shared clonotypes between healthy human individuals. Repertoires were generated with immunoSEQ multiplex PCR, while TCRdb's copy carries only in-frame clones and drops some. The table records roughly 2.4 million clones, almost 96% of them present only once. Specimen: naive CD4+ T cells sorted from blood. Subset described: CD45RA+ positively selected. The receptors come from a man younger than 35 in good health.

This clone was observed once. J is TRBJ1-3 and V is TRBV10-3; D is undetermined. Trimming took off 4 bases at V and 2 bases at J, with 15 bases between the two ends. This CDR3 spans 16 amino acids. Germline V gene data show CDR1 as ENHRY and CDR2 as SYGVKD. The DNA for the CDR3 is TGTGCCATCAGTGTGATAGACTTCGGCCCTGGAAACACCATATATTTT. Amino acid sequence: CAISVIDFGPGNTIYF.

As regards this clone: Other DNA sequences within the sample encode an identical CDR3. The CDR3 DNA is TGCGCCAGCAGCTTGGAAAGGGGGGCTGAAGCTTTCTTT. Encoded protein: CASSLERGAEAFF. The chain employs TRBV5-1 and TRBJ1-1; tentative D call: TRBD1 (6 bases). The germline V gene encodes CDR1 SGHRS and CDR2 YFSETQ. V was trimmed by 0 bases and J by 6 bases, leaving 9 bases between them. The CDR3 consists of 13 residues.

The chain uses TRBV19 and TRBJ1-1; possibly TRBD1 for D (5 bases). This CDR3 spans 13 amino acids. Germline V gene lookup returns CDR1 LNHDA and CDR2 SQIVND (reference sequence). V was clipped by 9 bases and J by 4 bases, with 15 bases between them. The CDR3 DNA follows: TGTGCCAGCTTCGGGACGGCATCCACTGAAGCTTTCTTT. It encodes CASFGTASTEAFF.

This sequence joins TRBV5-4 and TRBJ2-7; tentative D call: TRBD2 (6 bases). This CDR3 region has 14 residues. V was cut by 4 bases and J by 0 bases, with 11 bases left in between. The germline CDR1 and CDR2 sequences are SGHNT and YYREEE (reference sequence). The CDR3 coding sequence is TGTGCCAGCAGCAGGGACGGGAGCTCCTACGAGCAGTACTTC. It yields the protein CASSRDGSSYEQYF.

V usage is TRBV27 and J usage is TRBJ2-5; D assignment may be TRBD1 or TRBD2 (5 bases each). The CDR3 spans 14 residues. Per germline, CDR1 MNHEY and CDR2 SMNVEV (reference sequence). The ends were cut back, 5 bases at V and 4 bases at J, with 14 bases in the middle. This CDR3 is CASSRGTIGETQYF. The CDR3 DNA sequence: TGTGCCAGCAGTCGTGGGACGATTGGAGAGACCCAGTACTTC.

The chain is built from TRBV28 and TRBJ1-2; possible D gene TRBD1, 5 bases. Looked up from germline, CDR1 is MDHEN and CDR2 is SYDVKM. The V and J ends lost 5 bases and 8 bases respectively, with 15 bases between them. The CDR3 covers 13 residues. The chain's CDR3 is CASSETGWGGYTF. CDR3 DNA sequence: TGTGCCAGCAGTGAGACCGGCTGGGGGGGCTACACCTTC.

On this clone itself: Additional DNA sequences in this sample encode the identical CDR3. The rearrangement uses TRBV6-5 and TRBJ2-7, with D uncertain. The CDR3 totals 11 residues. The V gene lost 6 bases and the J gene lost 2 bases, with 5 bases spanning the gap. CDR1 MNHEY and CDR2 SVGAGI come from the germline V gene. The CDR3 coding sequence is TGTGCCAGCAGCCAGGCCTACGAGCAGTACTTC. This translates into CASSQAYEQYF.

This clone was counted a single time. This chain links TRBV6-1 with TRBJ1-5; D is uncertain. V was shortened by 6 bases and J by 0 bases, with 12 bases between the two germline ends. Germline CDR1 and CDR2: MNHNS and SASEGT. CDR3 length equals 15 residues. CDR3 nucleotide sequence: TGTGCCAGCAGGGATTGGACGGTTAGCAATCAGCCCCAGCATTTT. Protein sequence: CASRDWTVSNQPQHF.

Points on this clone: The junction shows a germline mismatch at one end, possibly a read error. DNA of the CDR3: TGTGCTAGCAGCTTAATTCCCGGGACAGGGGGGCGTACTAACTATGGCTACACCTTC. It translates to CASSLIPGTGGRTNYGYTF. The rearrangement links TRBV7-7 to TRBJ1-2, with 11 bases matching TRBD1. The length of the CDR3 is 19 residues. Germline assignment: CDR1 SSHAT and CDR2 FNYEAQ (reference sequence).

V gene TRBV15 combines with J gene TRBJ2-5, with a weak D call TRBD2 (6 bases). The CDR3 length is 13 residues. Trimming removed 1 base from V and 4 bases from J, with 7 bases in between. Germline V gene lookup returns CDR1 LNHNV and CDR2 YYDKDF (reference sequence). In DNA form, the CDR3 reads TGTGCCACCAGCAGAGCCGGGGGAGAGACCCAGTACTTC. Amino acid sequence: CATSRAGGETQYF.

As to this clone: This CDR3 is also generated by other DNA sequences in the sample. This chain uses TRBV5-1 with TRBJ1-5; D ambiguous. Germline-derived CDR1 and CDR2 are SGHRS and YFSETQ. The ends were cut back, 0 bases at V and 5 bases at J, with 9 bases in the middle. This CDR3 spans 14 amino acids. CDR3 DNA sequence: TGCGCCAGCAGCTTGGACAGCGGATATCAGCCCCAGCATTTT. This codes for CASSLDSGYQPQHF.

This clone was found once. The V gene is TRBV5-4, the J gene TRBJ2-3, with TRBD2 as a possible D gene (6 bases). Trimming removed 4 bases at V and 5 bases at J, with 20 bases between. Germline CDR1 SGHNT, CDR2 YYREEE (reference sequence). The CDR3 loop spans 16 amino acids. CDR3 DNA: TGTGCCAGCAGCCCTGGAGGGGCCCTCGTTATAGATACGCAGTATTTT. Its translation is CASSPGGALVIDTQYF. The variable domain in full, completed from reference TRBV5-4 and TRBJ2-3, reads ETGVTQSPTHLIKTRGQQVTLRCSSQSGHNTVSWYQQALGQGPQFIFQYYREEENGRGNFPPRFSGLQFPNYSSELNVNALELDDSALYLCASSPGGALVIDTQYFGPGTRLTVL.

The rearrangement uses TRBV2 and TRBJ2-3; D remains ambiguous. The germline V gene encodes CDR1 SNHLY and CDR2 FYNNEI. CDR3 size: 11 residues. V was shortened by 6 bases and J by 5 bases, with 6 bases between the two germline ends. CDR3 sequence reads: CASRPEDTQYF. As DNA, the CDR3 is TGTGCCAGCAGGCCTGAAGATACGCAGTATTTT. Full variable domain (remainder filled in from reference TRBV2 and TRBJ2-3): EPEVTQTPSHQVTQMGQEVILRCVPISNHLYFYWYRQILGQKVEFLVSFYNNEISEKSEIFDDQFSVERPDGSNFTLKIRSTKLEDSAMYFCASRPEDTQYFGPGTRLTVL.

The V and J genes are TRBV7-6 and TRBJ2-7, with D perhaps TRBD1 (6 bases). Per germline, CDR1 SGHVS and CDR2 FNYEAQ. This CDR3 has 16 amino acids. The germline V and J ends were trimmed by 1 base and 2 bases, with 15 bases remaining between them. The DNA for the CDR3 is TGTGCCAGCAGCTTAGGAGGGCGGAACAGGGCCTACGAGCAGTACTTC. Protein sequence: CASSLGGRNRAYEQYF.

The chain's CDR3 is CASSVKSGPHNEQFF. CDR3 nucleotide sequence: TGTGCCAGCAGCGTAAAATCGGGACCGCACAATGAGCAGTTCTTC. The chain combines TRBV7-8 with TRBJ2-1, with D perhaps matching TRBD1 or TRBD2 (5 bases each). Germline lookup yields CDR1 SGHVS and CDR2 FQNEAQ. CDR3 length equals 15 residues. The V end was cut by 5 bases, the J end by 5 bases, with 16 bases between.

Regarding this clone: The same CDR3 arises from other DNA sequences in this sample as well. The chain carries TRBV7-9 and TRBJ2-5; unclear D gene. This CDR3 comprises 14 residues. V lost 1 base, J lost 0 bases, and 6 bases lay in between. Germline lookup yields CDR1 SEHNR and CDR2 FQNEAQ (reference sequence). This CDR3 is CASSLEQYQETQYF. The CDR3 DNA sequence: TGTGCCAGCAGCTTAGAACAGTACCAAGAGACCCAGTACTTC.

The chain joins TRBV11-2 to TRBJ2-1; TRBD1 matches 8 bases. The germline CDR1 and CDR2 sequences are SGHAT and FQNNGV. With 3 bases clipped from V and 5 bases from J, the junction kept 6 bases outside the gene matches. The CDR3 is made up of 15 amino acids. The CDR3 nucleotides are TGTGCCAGCAGCTTGGACAGGGTACCTAACAATGAGCAGTTCTTC. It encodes CASSLDRVPNNEQFF. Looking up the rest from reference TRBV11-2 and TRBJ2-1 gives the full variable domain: EAGVAQSPRYKIIEKRQSVAFWCNPISGHATLYWYQQILGQGPKLLIQFQNNGVVDDSQLPKDRFSAERLKGVDSTLKIQPAKLEDSAVYLCASSLDRVPNNEQFFGPGTRLTVL.

CDR3 in amino acids: CASSQALLTSGHTGELFF. CDR3 sequence (DNA): TGCGCCAGCAGCCAAGCCTTACTGACTAGCGGTCACACCGGGGAGCTGTTTTTT. The chain has TRBV4-3 and TRBJ2-2; 9 bases agree with TRBD2. The germline V gene has CDR1 LGHNA and CDR2 YSLEER. V gave up 1 base and J gave up 3 bases; unmatched junction bases: 9. There are 18 residues in the CDR3.

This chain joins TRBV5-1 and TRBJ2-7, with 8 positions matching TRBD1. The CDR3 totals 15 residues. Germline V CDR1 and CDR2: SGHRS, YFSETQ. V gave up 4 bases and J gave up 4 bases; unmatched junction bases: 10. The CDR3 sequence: CASSVGPGTGYEQYF. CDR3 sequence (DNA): TGCGCCAGCAGCGTGGGCCCCGGGACAGGATACGAGCAGTACTTC.

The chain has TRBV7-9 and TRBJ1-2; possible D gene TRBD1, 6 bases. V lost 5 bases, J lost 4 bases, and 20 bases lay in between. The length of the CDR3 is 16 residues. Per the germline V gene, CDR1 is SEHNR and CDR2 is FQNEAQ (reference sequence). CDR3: CASSPTLTRGAYGYTF. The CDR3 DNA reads TGTGCCAGCAGCCCCACCCTGACACGGGGGGCCTATGGCTACACCTTC.

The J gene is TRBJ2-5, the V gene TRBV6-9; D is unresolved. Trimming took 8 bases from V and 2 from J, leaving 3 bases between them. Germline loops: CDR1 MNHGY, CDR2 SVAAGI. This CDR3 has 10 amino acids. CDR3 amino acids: CASGQETQYF. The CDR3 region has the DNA TGTGCCAGCGGTCAAGAGACCCAGTACTTC.

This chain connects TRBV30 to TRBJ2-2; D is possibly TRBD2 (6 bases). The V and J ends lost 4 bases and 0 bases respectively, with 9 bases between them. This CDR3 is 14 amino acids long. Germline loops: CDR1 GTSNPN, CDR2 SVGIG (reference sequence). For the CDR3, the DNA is TGTGCCTGGAACGGGGGACCGAACACCGGGGAGCTGTTTTTT. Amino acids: CAWNGGPNTGELFF.

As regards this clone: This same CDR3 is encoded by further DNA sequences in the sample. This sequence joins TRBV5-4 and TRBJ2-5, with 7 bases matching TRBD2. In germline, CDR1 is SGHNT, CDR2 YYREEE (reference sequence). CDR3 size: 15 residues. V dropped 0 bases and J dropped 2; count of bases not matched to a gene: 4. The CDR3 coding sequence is TGTGCCAGCAGCTTGGCCGGGAGGAGACAAGAGACCCAGTACTTC. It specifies CASSLAGRRQETQYF.

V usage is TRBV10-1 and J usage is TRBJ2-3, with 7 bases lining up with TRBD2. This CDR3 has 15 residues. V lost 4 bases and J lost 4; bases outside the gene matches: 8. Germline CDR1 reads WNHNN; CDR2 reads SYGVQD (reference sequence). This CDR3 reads CASSATSGGSDTQYF. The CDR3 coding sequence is TGCGCCAGCAGTGCTACGTCGGGGGGATCAGATACGCAGTATTTT.

This CDR3 is CASSIEGQGVGGANVLTF. CDR3 coding DNA: TGTGCCAGTAGTATAGAAGGACAGGGAGTAGGTGGGGCCAACGTCCTGACTTTC. The chain combines TRBV19 with TRBJ2-6, with 8 bases aligning to TRBD1. CDR1 and CDR2 from the germline V gene are LNHDA and SQIVND (reference sequence). Germline trimming cut 0 bases from V and 3 bases from J; bases unmatched to any gene: 7. The CDR3 spans 18 residues.

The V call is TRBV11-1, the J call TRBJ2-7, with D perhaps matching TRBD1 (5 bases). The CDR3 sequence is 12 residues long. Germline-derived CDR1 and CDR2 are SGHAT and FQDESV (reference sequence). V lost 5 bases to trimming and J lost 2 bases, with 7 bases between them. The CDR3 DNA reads TGTGCCAGCAGCGAGGACACCTACGAGCAGTACTTC. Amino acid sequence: CASSEDTYEQYF.

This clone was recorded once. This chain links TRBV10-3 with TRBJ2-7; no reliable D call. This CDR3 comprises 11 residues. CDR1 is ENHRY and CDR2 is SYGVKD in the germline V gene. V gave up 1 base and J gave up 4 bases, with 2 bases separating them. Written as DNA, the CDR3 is TGTGCCATCAGTGAGTGGTACGAGCAGTACTTC. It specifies CAISEWYEQYF.

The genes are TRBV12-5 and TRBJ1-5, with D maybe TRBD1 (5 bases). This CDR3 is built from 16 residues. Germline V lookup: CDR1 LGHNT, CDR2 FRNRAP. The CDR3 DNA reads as TGTGCCGGAGGGCAGGGTAGCCCTTATAGCAATCAGCCCCAGCATTTT. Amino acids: CAGGQGSPYSNQPQHF.

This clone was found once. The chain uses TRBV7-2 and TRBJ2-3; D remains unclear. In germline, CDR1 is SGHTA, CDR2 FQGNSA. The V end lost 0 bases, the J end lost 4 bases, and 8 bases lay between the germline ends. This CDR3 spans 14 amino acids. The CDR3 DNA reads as TGTGCCAGCAGCTTAGCCGGTATAGCAGATACGCAGTATTTT. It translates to CASSLAGIADTQYF.

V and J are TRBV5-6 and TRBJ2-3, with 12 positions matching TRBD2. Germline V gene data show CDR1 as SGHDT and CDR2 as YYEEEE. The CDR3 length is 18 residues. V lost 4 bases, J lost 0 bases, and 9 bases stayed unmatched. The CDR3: CASSPGLAGKPSTDTQYF. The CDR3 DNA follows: TGTGCCAGCAGCCCAGGACTAGCGGGGAAACCTAGCACAGATACGCAGTATTTT.

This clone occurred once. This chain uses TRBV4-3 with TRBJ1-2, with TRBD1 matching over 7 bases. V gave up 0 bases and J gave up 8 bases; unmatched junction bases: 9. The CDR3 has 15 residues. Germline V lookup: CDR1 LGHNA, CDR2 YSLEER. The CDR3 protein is CASSQEPRGAEGYTF. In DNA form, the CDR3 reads TGCGCCAGCAGCCAAGAGCCCAGGGGGGCGGAGGGCTACACCTTC.